This TCR beta chain was profiled in a study of T cell repertoires in cytomegalovirus infection. Worth noting for this clonotype: Its antigen is unidentified.

Each CDR3 protein gets one entry after TCRdb re-called the reads with MiXCR. There are about 360,000 distinct CDR3 sequences in the sample; roughly a third occur only once, and about 13% lies in the top ten. Germline values: CDR1 MNHNS, CDR2 SASEGT. Trimming stripped 6 bases from V and 3 bases from J, with 11 bases between. This CDR3 has 14 residues. Source: cultured PBMCs, taken from culture after CMV antigen stimulation. The TCR comes from a human donor in good health (CMV status not recorded). Some clones in this sample may be carry-over from other donors' samples. The chain links TRBV6-1 to TRBJ2-2; D call uncertain. The CDR3 DNA reads TGTGCCAGCAGCCCCTCAGGAGACACCGGGGAGCTGTTTTTT. It is translated as CASSPSGDTGELFF.